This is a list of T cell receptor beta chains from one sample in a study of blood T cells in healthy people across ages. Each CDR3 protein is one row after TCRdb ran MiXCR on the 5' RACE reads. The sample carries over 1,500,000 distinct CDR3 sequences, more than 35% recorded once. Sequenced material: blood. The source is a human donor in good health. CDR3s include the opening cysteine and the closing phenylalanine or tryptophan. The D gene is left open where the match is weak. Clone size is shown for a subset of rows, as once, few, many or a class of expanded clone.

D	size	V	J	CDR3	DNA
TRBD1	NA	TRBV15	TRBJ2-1	CATSLRQGMNEQFF	TGTGCCACCAGTTTGCGACAGGGGATGAATGAGCAGTTCTTC
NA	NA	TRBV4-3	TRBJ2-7	CASSSLQGPYEQYF	TGCGCCAGCAGCTCCTTACAGGGCCCCTACGAGCAGTACTTC
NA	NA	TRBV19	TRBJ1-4	CASRDRSRSGNEKLFF	TGTGCCAGTAGGGACAGAAGCCGCTCGGGGAATGAAAAACTGTTTTTT
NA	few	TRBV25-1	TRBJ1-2	CASSESHGNYGYTF	TGTGCCAGCAGTGAATCCCACGGGAACTATGGCTACACCTTC
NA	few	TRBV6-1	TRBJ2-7	CASTPVGGLSYEQYF	TGTGCCAGCACCCCTGTCGGGGGACTCTCCTACGAGCAGTACTTC
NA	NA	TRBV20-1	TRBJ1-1	CSASEKSGRATEAFF	TGCAGTGCTAGTGAAAAAAGTGGGAGGGCAACTGAAGCTTTCTTT
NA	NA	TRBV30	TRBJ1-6	CAWSESGDSPLHF	TGTGCCTGGAGTGAGTCTGGTGATTCACCCCTCCACTTT
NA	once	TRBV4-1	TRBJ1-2	CATRSQGAPVYTF	TGCGCCACCAGGAGTCAGGGAGCGCCAGTTTACACCTTC
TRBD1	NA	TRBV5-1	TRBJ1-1	CASEAGTGPLGNTEAFF	TGCGCCAGCGAAGCCGGGACAGGGCCTTTGGGGAACACTGAAGCTTTCTTT
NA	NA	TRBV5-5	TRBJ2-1	CANSLPWNEQFF	TGTGCCAACAGCTTACCCTGGAATGAGCAGTTCTTC
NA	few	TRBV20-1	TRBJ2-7	CSASPGPPSQYEQYF	TGCAGTGCTTCACCGGGCCCTCCATCCCAATACGAGCAGTACTTC
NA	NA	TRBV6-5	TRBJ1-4	CASRYEGRREKLFF	TGTGCCAGCAGGTACGAAGGTCGCCGTGAAAAACTGTTTTTT
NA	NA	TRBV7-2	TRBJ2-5	CASSLALYDTLGGRETQYF	TGTGCCAGCAGCTTAGCGCTTTATGACACTCTGGGTGGGCGGGAGACCCAGTACTTC
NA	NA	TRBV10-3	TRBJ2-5	CAIRPTGLETQYF	TGTGCCATCAGGCCGACGGGTTTGGAGACCCAGTACTTC
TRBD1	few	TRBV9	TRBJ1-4	CASSGGTGAPNEKLFF	TGTGCCAGCAGCGGGGGTACAGGGGCCCCTAATGAAAAACTGTTTTTT
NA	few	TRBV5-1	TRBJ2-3	CASSLPTSDTQYF	TGCGCCAGCAGCTTGCCGACATCCGATACGCAGTATTTT
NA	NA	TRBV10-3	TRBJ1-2	CAISGGTPLGYTF	TGTGCCATCAGTGGGGGGACACCTCTGGGCTACACCTTC
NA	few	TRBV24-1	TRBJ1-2	CATSDLRQNYGYTF	TGTGCCACCAGTGATTTGCGCCAGAACTATGGCTACACCTTC
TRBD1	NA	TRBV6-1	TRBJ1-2	CASIDGGGQSRYGYTF	TGTGCCAGCATCGATGGTGGGGGACAGAGTCGCTATGGCTACACCTTC
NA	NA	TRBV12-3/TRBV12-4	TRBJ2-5	CASSQGLVLVTGTEETQYF	TGTGCCAGCAGTCAAGGTTTGGTCCTGGTCACCGGGACGGAGGAGACCCAGTACTTC
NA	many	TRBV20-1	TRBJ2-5	CSARDRGRETQYF	TGCAGTGCTAGAGATCGTGGTCGGGAGACCCAGTACTTC
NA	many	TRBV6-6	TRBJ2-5	CASSYSPGRGQYF	TGTGCCAGCAGTTACTCTCCCGGTCGGGGACAGTACTTC
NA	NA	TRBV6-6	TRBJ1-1	CASSPGSAGTFF	TGTGCCAGCAGTCCCGGGTCAGCCGGTACTTTCTTT
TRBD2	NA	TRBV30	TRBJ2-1	CAWSVRRGAYNEQFF	TGTGCCTGGAGTGTACGGCGGGGGGCTTACAATGAGCAGTTCTTC
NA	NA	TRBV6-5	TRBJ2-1	CASSHGNLNEQFF	TGTGCCAGCAGTCACGGAAACCTAAATGAGCAGTTCTTC
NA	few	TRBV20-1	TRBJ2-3	CSAHTAGADTQYF	TGCAGTGCCCATACAGCTGGGGCAGATACGCAGTATTTT
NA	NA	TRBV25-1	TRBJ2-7	CASSDHYRDTEQYF	TGTGCCAGCAGTGACCACTACCGGGACACCGAGCAGTACTTC
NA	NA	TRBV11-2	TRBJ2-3	CASSPGYSDTQYF	TGTGCCAGCAGCCCAGGGTATTCGGATACGCAGTATTTT
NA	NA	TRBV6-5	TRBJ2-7	CASHSNYKNYEQYF	TGTGCCAGCCACAGCAACTACAAGAACTACGAGCAGTACTTC
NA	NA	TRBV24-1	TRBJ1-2	CATSDYRQVGGYTF	TGTGCCACCAGTGATTATCGACAGGTCGGAGGCTACACCTTC
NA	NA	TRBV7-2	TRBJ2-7	CASGSPTGTTYEQYF	TGTGCCAGCGGCTCCCCGACAGGAACTACCTACGAGCAGTACTTC
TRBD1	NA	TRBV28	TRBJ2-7	CASRKQGAINEQYF	TGTGCCAGCAGGAAACAGGGGGCGATAAACGAGCAGTACTTC
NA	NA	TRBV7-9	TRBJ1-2	CASSHLPSAGANYGYTF	TGTGCCAGCAGCCATTTACCCTCGGCCGGGGCTAACTATGGCTACACCTTC